The 29 T cell receptor beta chains given below trace back to one sample, sequenced in a study of monozygotic twins with inflammatory bowel disease. TCRdb re-called the 5' RACE reads and shows each CDR3 protein once, DNA omitted. The table for this sample gives 400,000 or so distinct CDR3 sequences. The sequencing input was blood. Every receptor here comes from a human donor with ulcerative colitis or Crohn's disease, or a healthy co-twin of an affected twin (not recorded which).

This chain links TRBV30 with TRBJ1-3; checking the TCRdb D call of TRBD1 is not possible without DNA. The CDR3 length is 13 residues. The germline CDR1 and CDR2 sequences are GTSNPN and SVGIG (reference sequence). This CDR3 reads CAWGTVPGNTIYF.

The chain couples TRBV29-1 to TRBJ2-1; TCRdb proposes TRBD2, but this gene call is untestable without DNA. This CDR3 contains 15 residues. The germline V gene encodes CDR1 SQVTM and CDR2 ANQGSEA. CDR3: CSVEDGGESYNEQFF.

The chain combines TRBV15 with TRBJ2-5; the D call from TCRdb, TRBD2, cannot be confirmed without DNA. The CDR3 loop spans 16 amino acids. Per the germline V gene, CDR1 is LNHNV and CDR2 is YYDKDF (reference sequence). The CDR3 loop is CATSRDRLAGAETQYF.

V usage is TRBV29-1 and J usage is TRBJ2-2; the TRBD1 assignment by TCRdb is unverifiable without DNA. Per the germline V gene, CDR1 is SQVTM and CDR2 is ANQGSEA. The length of the CDR3 is 16 residues. CDR3 sequence reads: CSVEPGQGPNTGELFF.

This chain uses TRBV15 with TRBJ2-1; checking the TCRdb D call of TRBD2 is not possible without DNA. The CDR3 runs 15 residues. Germline V gives CDR1 LNHNV, CDR2 YYDKDF (reference sequence). CDR3: CATSRASGGYNEQFF.

V is TRBV9 and J is TRBJ2-3; TCRdb designates TRBD1, a call that cannot be tested without DNA. The germline CDR1 and CDR2 sequences are SGDLS and YYNGEE. The CDR3 runs 17 residues. This chain's CDR3 is CASSATGTVFNTDTQYF.

The gene calls are TRBV12-3 or TRBV12-4 and TRBJ1-2; with no DNA, the TCRdb D assignment of TRBD1 cannot be verified. This CDR3 has 15 amino acids. The CDR3: CASSSWGQRGYGYTF.

V and J are TRBV27 and TRBJ2-1; TCRdb calls TRBD2, which cannot be checked without DNA. CDR1 is MNHEY and CDR2 is SMNVEV in the germline V gene (reference sequence). The CDR3 consists of 15 residues. The CDR3 loop reads CASSLKRERYNEQFF.

The rearrangement joins TRBV7-2 to TRBJ2-3. The CDR3 sequence is 16 residues long. CDR1 and CDR2 from the germline V gene are SGHTA and FQGNSA. The CDR3 is CASSFGLAEGTDTQYF.

V usage is TRBV2 and J usage is TRBJ1-1. This CDR3 comprises 14 residues. Germline lookup yields CDR1 SNHLY and CDR2 FYNNEI. The CDR3 protein is CASSVPHAGTEAFF.

This rearrangement joins TRBV6-2 or TRBV6-3 to TRBJ1-2. Germline V gene sequence: CDR1 MNHEY, CDR2 SVGEGT. The CDR3 has 13 amino acids. This chain's CDR3 is CASSLGRYYGYTF.

This chain links TRBV20-1 with TRBJ1-1; the D call from TCRdb, TRBD1, cannot be confirmed without DNA. Germline loops: CDR1 DFQATT, CDR2 SNEGSKA (reference sequence). The CDR3 is 14 amino acids. The CDR3 region is CSARASGQPKQAFF.

This sequence joins TRBV28 and TRBJ1-2; as DNA is missing, the TRBD1 call by TCRdb cannot be tested. The CDR3 loop spans 13 amino acids. The germline gives CDR1 MDHEN, CDR2 SYDVKM. The CDR3 here is CASSSIGAYGYTF.

This chain connects TRBV4-3 to TRBJ2-1; TCRdb picks TRBD1, but there is no DNA to check that call. Germline-derived CDR1 and CDR2 are LGHNA and YSLEER. The CDR3 runs 16 residues. This CDR3 reads CASSPMAQGTYNEQFF.

The J gene is TRBJ1-5, the V gene TRBV12-3 or TRBV12-4; TCRdb outputs TRBD1, but without DNA this stays unchecked. The length of the CDR3 is 17 residues. CDR3: CASSLWQGARAKQPQHF.

The chain uses TRBV15 and TRBJ2-7; without DNA, the TCRdb call of TRBD1 cannot be checked. From germline, CDR1 is LNHNV and CDR2 YYDKDF (reference sequence). The CDR3 is made up of 15 amino acids. CDR3 protein: CATSRGAGGFDEQYF. Full variable domain (remainder filled in from reference TRBV15 and TRBJ2-7): DAMVIQNPRYQVTQFGKPVTLSCSQTLNHNVMYWYQQKSSQAPKLLFHYYDKDFNNEADTPDNFQSRRPNTSFCFLDIRSPGLGDTAMYLCATSRGAGGFDEQYFGPGTRLTVT.

CDR3: CASSPQGIGELFF. The chain couples TRBV18 to TRBJ2-2; TCRdb proposes TRBD1, but this gene call is untestable without DNA. There are 13 residues in the CDR3. Per the germline V gene, CDR1 is KGHSH and CDR2 is LQKENI. Based on the CDR3 plus reference TRBV18 and TRBJ2-2, the full variable domain is NAGVMQNPRHLVRRRGQEARLRCSPMKGHSHVYWYRQLPEEGLKFMVYLQKENIIDESGMPKERFSAEFPKEGPSILRIQQVVRGDSAAYFCASSPQGIGELFFGEGSRLTVL.

The V and J genes are TRBV7-2 and TRBJ1-4; TCRdb outputs TRBD1, but without DNA this stays unchecked. The CDR3 runs to 15 residues. Germline V lookup: CDR1 SGHTA, CDR2 FQGNSA. The CDR3 is CASSLRQALNEKLFF.

This chain connects TRBV12-3 or TRBV12-4 to TRBJ1-1. This CDR3 has 15 residues. This CDR3 reads CASTEHQGGSAEAFF.

This rearrangement joins TRBV15 to TRBJ2-4; TCRdb's D call, TRBD1, is unchecked because there is no DNA. The CDR3 is 14 residues long. Germline loops: CDR1 LNHNV, CDR2 YYDKDF (reference sequence). The CDR3 sequence: CATSSGQNPDIQYF.

The rearrangement uses TRBV4-2 and TRBJ2-1. This CDR3 is 15 amino acids long. The germline V gene has CDR1 LGHNA and CDR2 YNFKEQ. This CDR3 reads CASSQDLADYNEQFF.

The chain joins TRBV6-2 or TRBV6-3 to TRBJ2-3; the TCRdb call, TRBD2, lacks DNA for checking. The CDR3 totals 12 residues. Germline assignment: CDR1 MNHEY and CDR2 SVGEGT. The chain's CDR3 is CASSYFSSTQYF.

J is TRBJ1-3 and V is TRBV9. The CDR3 extends over 13 amino acids. Germline assignment: CDR1 SGDLS and CDR2 YYNGEE. CDR3: CASSVLAGNTIYF.

The V gene is TRBV29-1, the J gene TRBJ1-1. The CDR3 covers 14 residues. The germline V gene has CDR1 SQVTM and CDR2 ANQGSEA. The chain's CDR3 is CSVGVLGGYTEAFF.

This chain connects TRBV7-9 to TRBJ2-5. CDR3 length equals 15 residues. Looked up from germline, CDR1 is SEHNR and CDR2 is FQNEAQ (reference sequence). CDR3 in amino acids: CASSFDTSAFETQYF.

The rearrangement uses TRBV5-1 and TRBJ2-7. Germline lookup yields CDR1 SGHRS and CDR2 YFSETQ. The CDR3 extends over 14 amino acids. Here the CDR3 reads CASSLVGNTYEQYF.

This rearrangement joins TRBV10-3 to TRBJ2-7; the TCRdb D gene call, TRBD1, has no DNA to confirm it. Germline CDR1 ENHRY, CDR2 SYGVKD. This CDR3 region has 12 residues. CDR3 loop: CAISGNRDEQYF.

This chain joins TRBV11-3 and TRBJ2-2; the TRBD1 assignment by TCRdb is unverifiable without DNA. The CDR3 loop spans 16 amino acids. Germline values: CDR1 SGHNT, CDR2 YENEEA. CDR3: CASSPLRDRRTGELFF.

The CDR3 loop is CASSQEALAGVVETQYF. The chain recombines TRBV4-2 with TRBJ2-5; the D call of TRBD2 rests on TCRdb alone, since no DNA is present to check it. Germline V gene lookup returns CDR1 LGHNA and CDR2 YNFKEQ. The CDR3 runs to 17 residues.